A single sample gave rise to the 10 T cell receptor beta chains below, sequenced in a study of T cells in Graves' hyperthyroidism and ophthalmopathy. Amplification targeted TCR beta CDR3 regions from RNA transcripts. When the TCR CDR3 underwent first-round RT-PCR, the HTBI primer set was used. In TCRdb, the multiplex PCR reads were re-called with MiXCR into one record per CDR3 protein. The sample holds roughly 300,000 distinct CDR3 sequences, around a quarter seen once. The sample was blood. The receptors come from a man aged 35 to 55 with Graves' hyperthyroidism that later progressed to Graves' ophthalmopathy.

J is TRBJ2-7 and V is TRBV5-1, with 9 bases aligning to TRBD1. There are 14 residues in the CDR3. The V gene's germline CDR1 is SGHRS and CDR2 YFSETQ. V was pared by 5 bases and J by 12 bases, with 15 bases of the junction left unmatched. The CDR3 is CASRPGQGLVNLYF. In DNA form, the CDR3 reads TGCGCCAGCAGACCGGGACAGGGTTTAGTCAACCTGTACTTC.

This clonotype was seen many times. The chain uses TRBV10-1 and TRBJ1-1; D is unresolved. The ends were cut back, 4 bases at V and 3 bases at J, with 9 bases in the middle. This CDR3 comprises 13 residues. Germline CDR1 WNHNN, CDR2 SYGVQD (reference sequence). DNA for the CDR3: TGCGCCAGCAGTGGAGATGGGTACACTGAAGCTTTCTTT. Amino acids: CASSGDGYTEAFF.

This clonotype was observed at least ten times. This rearrangement joins TRBV27 to TRBJ1-5, with 8 bases aligning to TRBD1. The V gene's germline CDR1 is MNHEY and CDR2 SMNVEV (reference sequence). V lost 5 bases to trimming and J lost 5 bases; unmatched junction nucleotides: 11. The CDR3 contains 16 residues. Here the CDR3 DNA reads TGTGCCAGCAGTCCACGACAGGGGTTAGTACATCAGCCCCAGCATTTT. The encoded protein is CASSPRQGLVHQPQHF.

This clonotype was observed at least ten times. This chain links TRBV12-3 or TRBV12-4 with TRBJ1-2; 8 positions agree with TRBD1. The CDR3 length is 13 residues. V was clipped by 4 bases and J by 5 bases; unmatched bases: 3. This CDR3 is CASSSDRVYGYTF. The CDR3 bases are TGTGCCAGCAGTTCGGACAGGGTTTATGGCTACACCTTC.

This clonotype came up many times. The chain combines TRBV27 with TRBJ1-5; D not resolved. CDR1 and CDR2 from the germline V gene are MNHEY and SMNVEV (reference sequence). V lost 5 bases, J lost 5 bases, and 16 bases lay in between. This CDR3 spans 15 amino acids. The DNA of the CDR3 is TGTGCCAGCAGTAAAGACCCGCTACGGGATCAGCCCCAGCATTTT. Protein sequence: CASSKDPLRDQPQHF.

This clonotype was picked up many times. The chain joins TRBV11-2 to TRBJ2-5; D remains unclear. CDR1 and CDR2 (germline): SGHAT, FQNNGV. V lost 1 base and J lost 7, with 19 bases in between. The CDR3 is 16 residues long. The CDR3 is CASSLGEVPRPWTQYF. In DNA, the CDR3 is TGTGCCAGCAGCTTAGGAGAAGTCCCGCGGCCCTGGACCCAGTACTTC. Full variable domain (missing parts from reference TRBV11-2 and TRBJ2-5): EAGVAQSPRYKIIEKRQSVAFWCNPISGHATLYWYQQILGQGPKLLIQFQNNGVVDDSQLPKDRFSAERLKGVDSTLKIQPAKLEDSAVYLCASSLGEVPRPWTQYFGPGTRLLVL.

This clonotype was recorded at least ten times. The V and J genes are TRBV11-3 and TRBJ2-1, with D possibly matching TRBD2 (5 bases). Germline V gives CDR1 SGHNT, CDR2 YENEEA. There are 15 residues in the CDR3. Trimming pared 2 bases from V and 0 bases from J, leaving 8 bases between. The CDR3 region is CASSLTAASYNEQFF. CDR3 sequence (DNA): TGTGCCAGCAGCTTAACAGCGGCCTCCTACAATGAGCAGTTCTTC.

The gene calls are TRBV5-1 and TRBJ2-7; 9 bases agree with TRBD2. The CDR3 extends over 16 amino acids. Germline V gene data show CDR1 as SGHRS and CDR2 as YFSETQ. J lost 1 base, V lost 2 bases, and 7 bases had no gene match. The CDR3 region is CASSFSTSGRSYEQYF. DNA of the CDR3: TGCGCCAGCAGCTTCTCTACTAGCGGGCGGTCCTACGAGCAGTACTTC.

This clonotype was seen repeatedly, ten times or more. This chain connects TRBV7-9 to TRBJ2-5; tentatively, D is TRBD1 (5 bases). Trimming stripped 4 bases from V and 5 bases from J, with 20 bases between. The CDR3 consists of 16 residues. Germline CDR1 and CDR2: SEHNR and FQNEAQ (reference sequence). Here the CDR3 reads CASSSLMPPGRETQYF. DNA for the CDR3: TGTGCCAGCAGCTCCCTAATGCCCCCAGGGCGGGAGACCCAGTACTTC.

This chain joins TRBV2 and TRBJ1-2; TRBD1 matches at 8 bases. There are 13 residues in the CDR3. The junction had 6 bases not matched to a gene; V was cut back by 4 bases and J by 8 bases. Germline V lookup: CDR1 SNHLY, CDR2 FYNNEI. The CDR3 spells CASSATGGVGYTF. CDR3 DNA: TGTGCCAGCAGTGCCACAGGGGGAGTAGGCTACACCTTC.